This TCR beta chain derives from a study of control samples from healthy donors and cancer patients (dated by TCRdb to 2020 to 2021). Details on this clone: The target of this receptor is not known. No base quality information exists; no much larger clone differs at one position. This same CDR3 is encoded by further DNA sequences in the sample.

Preparation of the library involved the immunoSEQ multiplex PCR assay. TCRdb retrieved this table from immuneACCESS and kept in-frame rearrangements only. Not all clones are present; in checked studies, unresolved V genes account for under half, and no reason is known for the remainder. The sample table lists 95,000 to 130,000 clones, around 89% of them with a count of one. The ten largest clonotypes hold about 2.5% of the sample. According to the germline V gene, CDR1 reads SGHTS and CDR2 reads YDEGEE. Trimming at the junction amounts to 2 bases on V and 8 bases on J, and the germline ends lie 10 bases apart. The CDR3 starts with the cysteine, ends with the phenylalanine, and has 12 residues. Only the CDR3 region is kept as DNA, spanning 36 bases read in frame from base 1.

This sequence originates from a woman in her 70s in good health. The sample taken for sequencing was blood. The sequence is built from TRBV5-8 and TRBJ1-1; the D gene identity is not certain. The CDR3 reads CASSFGREEAFF. Here is the DNA: TGTGCCAGCAGCTTCGGCCGGGAGGAAGCTTTCTTT.